In its sample, the clone carrying this T cell receptor (beta chain) was seen once. V lost 4 bases, J lost 4 bases, and 8 bases stayed unmatched. There are 16 residues in the CDR3. Germline values: CDR1 LNHDA, CDR2 SQIVND (reference sequence). This was a deep-level run. Replicate sorted-subset PCRs were loaded with 150 to 250 ng DNA, 30,000 to 35,000 T cell genomes. Repertoires were generated with immunoSEQ multiplex PCR, while TCRdb's copy carries only in-frame clones and drops some. The sample comprises roughly 2,500,000 clones, 93% of which are singletons, and approximately 0.36% rests with the top ten. These data are taken from a study of shared clonotypes between healthy human individuals.

The sequence was obtained from a man younger than 35 in good health. Some clones in this sample may be carry-over from other donors' samples. The rearrangement links TRBV19 to TRBJ2-2; TRBD1 matches at 8 bases. The source material was naive CD4+ T cells from PBMCs. Subset in this sample: CD45RA+ positively selected. Here the CDR3 DNA reads TGTGCCAGTAGTACCAGGGGGCTCCGAGGCACCGGGGAGCTGTTTTTT. Translated, it gives CASSTRGLRGTGELFF.